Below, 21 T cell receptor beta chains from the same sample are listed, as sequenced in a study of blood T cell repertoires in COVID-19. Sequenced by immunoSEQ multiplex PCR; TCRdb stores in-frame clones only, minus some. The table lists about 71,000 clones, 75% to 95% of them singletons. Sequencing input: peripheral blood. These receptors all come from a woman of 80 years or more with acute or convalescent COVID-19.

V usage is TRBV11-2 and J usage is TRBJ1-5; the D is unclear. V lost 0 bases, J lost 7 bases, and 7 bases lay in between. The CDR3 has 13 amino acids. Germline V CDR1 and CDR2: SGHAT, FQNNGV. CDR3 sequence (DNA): TGTGCCAGCAGCTTAGATCTAGACCAGCCCCAGCATTTT. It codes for CASSLDLDQPQHF. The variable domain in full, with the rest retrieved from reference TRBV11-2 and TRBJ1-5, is EAGVAQSPRYKIIEKRQSVAFWCNPISGHATLYWYQQILGQGPKLLIQFQNNGVVDDSQLPKDRFSAERLKGVDSTLKIQPAKLEDSAVYLCASSLDLDQPQHFGDGTRLSIL.

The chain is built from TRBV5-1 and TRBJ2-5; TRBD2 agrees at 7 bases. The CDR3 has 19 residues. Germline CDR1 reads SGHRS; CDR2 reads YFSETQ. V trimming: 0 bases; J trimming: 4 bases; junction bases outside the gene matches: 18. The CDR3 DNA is TGCGCCAGCAGCTTGGCCTCCGGCCTCAGGGAGGGGTACCGAGAGACCCAGTACTTC. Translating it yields CASSLASGLREGYRETQYF.

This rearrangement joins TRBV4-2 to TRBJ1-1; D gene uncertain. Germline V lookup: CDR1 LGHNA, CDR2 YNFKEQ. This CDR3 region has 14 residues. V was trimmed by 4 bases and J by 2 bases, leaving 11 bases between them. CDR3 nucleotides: TGTGCCAGCAGCCCTAACCGGGGAAACACTGAAGCTTTCTTT. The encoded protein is CASSPNRGNTEAFF.

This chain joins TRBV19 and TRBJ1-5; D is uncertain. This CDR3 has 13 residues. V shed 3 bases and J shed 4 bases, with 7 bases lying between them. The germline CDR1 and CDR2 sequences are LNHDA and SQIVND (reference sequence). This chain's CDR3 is CASSIAGNQPQHF. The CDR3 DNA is TGTGCCAGTAGTATCGCAGGAAATCAGCCCCAGCATTTT.

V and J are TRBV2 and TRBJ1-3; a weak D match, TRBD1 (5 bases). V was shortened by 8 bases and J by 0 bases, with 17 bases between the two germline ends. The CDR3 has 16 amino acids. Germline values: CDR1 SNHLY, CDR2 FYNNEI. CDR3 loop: CASSREGRASGNTIYF. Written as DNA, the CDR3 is TGTGCCAGCTCTAGGGAGGGGAGAGCCTCTGGAAACACCATATATTTT.

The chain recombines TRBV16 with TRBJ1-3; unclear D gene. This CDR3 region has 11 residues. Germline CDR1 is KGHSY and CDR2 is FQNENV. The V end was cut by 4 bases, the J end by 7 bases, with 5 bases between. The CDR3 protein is CASSRGNTIYF. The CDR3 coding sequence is TGTGCCAGCAGCCGCGGGAACACCATATATTTT. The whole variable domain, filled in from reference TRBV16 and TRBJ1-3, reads GEEVAQTPKHLVRGEGQKAKLYCAPIKGHSYVFWYQQVLKNEFKFLISFQNENVFDETGMPKERFSAKCLPNSPCSLEIQATKLEDSAVYFCASSRGNTIYFGEGSWLTVV.

This CDR3 is CASSEGTSVSTDTQYF. The CDR3 bases are TGTGCCAGCAGCGAGGGGACTAGCGTTAGCACAGATACGCAGTATTTT. This chain uses TRBV9 with TRBJ2-3, with 10 bases lining up with TRBD2. Trimming cost V 3 bases and J 0 bases; bases outside gene matches: 4. CDR1 is SGDLS, CDR2 YYNGEE, per germline. The CDR3 is 16 amino acids.

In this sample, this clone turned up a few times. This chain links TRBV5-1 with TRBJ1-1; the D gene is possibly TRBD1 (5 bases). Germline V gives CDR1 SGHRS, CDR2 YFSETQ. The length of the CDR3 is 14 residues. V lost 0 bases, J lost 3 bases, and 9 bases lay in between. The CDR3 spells CASSLGGGDTEAFF. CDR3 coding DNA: TGCGCCAGCAGCTTGGGTGGGGGGGACACTGAAGCTTTCTTT.

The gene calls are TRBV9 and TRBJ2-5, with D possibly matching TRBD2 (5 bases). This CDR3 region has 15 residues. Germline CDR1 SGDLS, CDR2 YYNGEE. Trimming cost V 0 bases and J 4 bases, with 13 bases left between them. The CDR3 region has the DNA TGTGCCAGCAGCGTAGCTTCACGGGGTGGAGAGACCCAGTACTTC. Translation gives CASSVASRGGETQYF.

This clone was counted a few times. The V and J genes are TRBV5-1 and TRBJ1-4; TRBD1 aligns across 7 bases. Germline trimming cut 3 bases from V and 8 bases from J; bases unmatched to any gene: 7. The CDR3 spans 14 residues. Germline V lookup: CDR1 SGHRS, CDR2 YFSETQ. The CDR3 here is CASSYDRVEEKLFF. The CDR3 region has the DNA TGCGCCAGCAGCTACGACAGGGTAGAGGAAAAACTGTTTTTT.

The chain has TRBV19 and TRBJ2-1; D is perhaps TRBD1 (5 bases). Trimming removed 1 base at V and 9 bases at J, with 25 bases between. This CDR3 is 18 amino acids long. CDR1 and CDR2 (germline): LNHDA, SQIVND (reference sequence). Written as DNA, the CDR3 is TGTGCCAGTAGTATAGTCCAAACCCTCCAGGACAACAGTAGTGAGCAGTTCTTC. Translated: CASSIVQTLQDNSSEQFF.

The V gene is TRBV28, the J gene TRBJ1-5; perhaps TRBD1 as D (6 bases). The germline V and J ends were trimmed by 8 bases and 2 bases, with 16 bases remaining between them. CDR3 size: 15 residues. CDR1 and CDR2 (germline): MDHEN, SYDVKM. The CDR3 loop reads CASSGGQVGNQPQHF. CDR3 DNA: TGTGCCAGCTCTGGGGGCCAGGTGGGCAATCAGCCCCAGCATTTT.

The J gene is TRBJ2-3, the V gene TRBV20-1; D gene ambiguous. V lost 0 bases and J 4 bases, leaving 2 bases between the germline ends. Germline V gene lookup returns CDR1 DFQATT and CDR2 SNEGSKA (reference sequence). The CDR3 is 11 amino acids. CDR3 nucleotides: TGCAGTGCTAGAGACGCAGATACGCAGTATTTT. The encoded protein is CSARDADTQYF.

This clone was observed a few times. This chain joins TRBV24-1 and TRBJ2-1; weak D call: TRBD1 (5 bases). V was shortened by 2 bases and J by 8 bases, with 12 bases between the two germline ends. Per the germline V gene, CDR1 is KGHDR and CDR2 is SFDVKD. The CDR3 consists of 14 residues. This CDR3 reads CATSDWQDTHEQFF. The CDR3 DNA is TGTGCCACCAGTGATTGGCAGGACACCCATGAGCAGTTCTTC.

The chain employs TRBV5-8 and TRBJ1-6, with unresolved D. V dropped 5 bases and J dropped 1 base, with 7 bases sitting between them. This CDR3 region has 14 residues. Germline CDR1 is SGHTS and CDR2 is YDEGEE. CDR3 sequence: CASRRPSYNSPLHF. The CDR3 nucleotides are TGTGCCAGCAGGCGGCCATCCTATAATTCACCCCTCCACTTT. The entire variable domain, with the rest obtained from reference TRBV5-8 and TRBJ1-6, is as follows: EAGVTQSPTHLIKTRGQQATLRCSPISGHTSVYWYQQALGLGLQFLLWYDEGEERNRGNFPPRFSGRQFPNYSSELNVNALELEDSALYLCASRRPSYNSPLHFGNGTRLTVT.

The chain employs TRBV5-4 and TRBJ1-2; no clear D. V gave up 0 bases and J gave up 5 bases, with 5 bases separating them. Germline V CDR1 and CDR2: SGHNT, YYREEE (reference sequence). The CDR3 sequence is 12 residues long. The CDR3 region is CASSLDRYGYTF. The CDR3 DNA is TGTGCCAGCAGCTTGGACAGATATGGCTACACCTTC.

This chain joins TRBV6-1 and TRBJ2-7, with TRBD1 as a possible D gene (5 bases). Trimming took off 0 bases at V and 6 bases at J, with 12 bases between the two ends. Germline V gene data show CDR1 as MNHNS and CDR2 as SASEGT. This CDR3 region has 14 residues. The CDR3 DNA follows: TGTGCCAGCAGTGAAGCAGGGGCGTTGGCCGAGCAGTACTTC. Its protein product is CASSEAGALAEQYF.

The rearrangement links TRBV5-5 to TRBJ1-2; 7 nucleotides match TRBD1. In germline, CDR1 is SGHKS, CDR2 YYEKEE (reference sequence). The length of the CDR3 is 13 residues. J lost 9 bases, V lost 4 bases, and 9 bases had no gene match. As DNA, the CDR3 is TGTGCCAGCAGCCCGGGACAGTCGAGGAGCTACACCTTC. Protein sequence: CASSPGQSRSYTF.

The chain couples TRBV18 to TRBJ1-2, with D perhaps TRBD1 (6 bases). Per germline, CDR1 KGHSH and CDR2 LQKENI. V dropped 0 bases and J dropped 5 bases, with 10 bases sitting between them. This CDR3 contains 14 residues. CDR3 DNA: TGTGCCAGCTCACCACCGGAGAGGGGGTATGGCTACACCTTC. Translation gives CASSPPERGYGYTF.

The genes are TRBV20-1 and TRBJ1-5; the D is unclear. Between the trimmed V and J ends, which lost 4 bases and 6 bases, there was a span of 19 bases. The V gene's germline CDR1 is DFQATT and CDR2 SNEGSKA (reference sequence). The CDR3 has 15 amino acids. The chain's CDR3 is CSANEGSSESQPQHF. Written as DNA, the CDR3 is TGCAGTGCTAATGAAGGGAGTTCGGAGAGTCAGCCCCAGCATTTT.

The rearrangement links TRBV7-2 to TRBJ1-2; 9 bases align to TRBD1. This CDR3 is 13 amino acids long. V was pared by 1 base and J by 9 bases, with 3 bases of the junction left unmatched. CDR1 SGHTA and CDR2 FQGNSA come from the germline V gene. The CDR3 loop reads CASSLGGQGSYTF. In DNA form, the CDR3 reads TGTGCCAGCAGCTTAGGGGGACAGGGAAGCTACACCTTC. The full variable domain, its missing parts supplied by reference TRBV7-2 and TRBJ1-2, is GAGVSQSPSNKVTEKGKDVELRCDPISGHTALYWYRQSLGQGLEFLIYFQGNSAPDKSGLPSDRFSAERTGGSVSTLTIQRTQQEDSAVYLCASSLGGQGSYTFGSGTRLTVV.